This entry describes one TCR beta chain. Its antigen is undetermined. This sample is part of a study of shared clonotypes between healthy human individuals. Whole-study findings and limits: Of the naive CD4 clonotypes, roughly 5% were shared across a few donors. Investigators expected sequencing depth to affect clonotype sharing among donors. Some clonotypes were shared by all four sorted-subset donors, while others were not shared. The non-shared ones had lower generation probabilities than the shared ones.

CDR3 size: 13 residues. From germline, CDR1 is LNHDA and CDR2 SQIVND (reference sequence). V lost 6 bases to trimming and J lost 5 bases, with 13 bases between them. Some clones are missing from TCRdb's copy, which holds only in-frame ones; the method was immunoSEQ multiplex PCR. This table has roughly 2 million clones, approximately 94% appearing once. CD45RO-negative, CCR7-positively selected cells formed the naive CD8 fraction, excluding terminally differentiated effector memory CD45RA+ cells. The receptor's source is a young man in good health. The sequenced material came from naive CD8+ T cells sorted from blood. The chain has TRBV19 and TRBJ1-2, with D uncertain. The CDR3 DNA follows: TGTGCCAGTAGCCATCCCGGGTCATATGGCTACACCTTC. Residues: CASSHPGSYGYTF. The full variable domain, in which reference TRBV19 and TRBJ1-2 provide the parts outside the CDR3, is DGGITQSPKYLFRKEGQNVTLSCEQNLNHDAMYWYRQDPGQGLRLIYYSQIVNDFQKGDIAEGYSVSREKKESFPLTVTSAQKNPTAFYLCASSHPGSYGYTFGSGTRLTVV.